This T cell receptor beta chain was documented in a study of blood T cells in healthy people across ages. A J-beta primer mix and a sample-barcoded 5' primer were used in a second PCR of roughly 6 to 11 cycles. TCRdb reprocessed the 5' RACE reads via MiXCR and lists one record per CDR3 protein. The sample consists of about 760,000 distinct CDR3 sequences, approximately 25% of them appearing once. There were healthy Caucasian individuals from Russia, aged roughly 6 to 90, serving as donors. Trimming shortened V by 0 bases and J by 1 base, and 15 bases separated the two germline ends. Per germline, CDR1 MNHEY and CDR2 SVGAGI. The CDR3 runs 18 residues. In addition, the sample was reused for a study of T cells of mothers and their children.

Source material: blood. The TCR was taken from a boy younger than 18 in good health. The gene calls are TRBV6-5 and TRBJ1-4; possible D gene TRBD1, 5 bases. The CDR3 here is CASSYSFWGEETNEKLFF. The CDR3 DNA reads TGTGCCAGCAGTTACTCGTTCTGGGGGGAGGAAACTAATGAAAAACTGTTTTTT.